A selection of T cell receptor beta chains follows, all from one sample in a study of blood T cell repertoires in COVID-19. Some clones are missing from TCRdb's copy, which holds only in-frame ones; the method was immunoSEQ multiplex PCR. Of some 300,000 clones listed, around nine tenths are singletons. What was sequenced was peripheral blood. These TCRs come from a man between 65 and 85 years old with acute or convalescent COVID-19. The CDR3 runs from the conserved cysteine through the conserved F or W. The D gene is left open where the match is weak. Rows may omit the clone size; those that give it use once, few, many or a size class.

V,size,J,D,CDR3,DNA
TRBV6-2/TRBV6-3,-,TRBJ2-1,TRBD2,CASSYARTSGLYNEQFF,TGTGCCAGCAGTTACGCCCGGACTAGCGGGCTCTACAATGAGCAGTTCTTC
TRBV7-2,-,TRBJ2-1,TRBD2,CASSLLAAGDEQFF,TGTGCCAGCAGCTTACTGGCAGCGGGGGATGAGCAGTTCTTC
TRBV10-3,-,TRBJ2-1,-,CAISESGAGSYNEQFF,TGTGCCATCAGTGAGTCGGGGGCGGGCTCCTACAATGAGCAGTTCTTC
TRBV19,once,TRBJ1-6,TRBD1,CASSITDRSSPLHF,TGTGCCAGTAGTATCACGGACAGGTCTTCACCCCTCCACTTT
TRBV5-4,-,TRBJ2-5,TRBD2,CASRKVAGGGETQYF,TGTGCCAGCAGGAAAGTAGCGGGAGGTGGGGAGACCCAGTACTTC
TRBV20-1,-,TRBJ2-7,TRBD1,CSASWQGANEQYF,TGCAGTGCTAGTTGGCAGGGGGCGAACGAGCAGTACTTC
TRBV10-1,few,TRBJ1-6,TRBD1,CASSEGTVNSPLHF,TGCGCCAGCAGTGAGGGGACAGTTAATTCACCCCTCCACTTT
TRBV4-3,-,TRBJ2-3,TRBD2,CASAEGGGTDTQYF,TGCGCCAGCGCGGAGGGAGGGGGCACAGATACGCAGTATTTT
TRBV15,-,TRBJ1-1,TRBD1,CATSRAGQGSTEAFF,TGTGCCACCAGCAGAGCAGGACAGGGGAGTACTGAAGCTTTCTTT
TRBV18,-,TRBJ1-1,-,CASSPSDSPNTEAFF,TGTGCCAGCTCACCTTCGGACAGCCCGAACACTGAAGCTTTCTTT
TRBV19,-,TRBJ1-6,TRBD1,CASTLDRGDGSYNSPLHF,TGTGCCAGTACCTTAGACAGGGGGGATGGTTCCTATAATTCACCCCTCCACTTT
TRBV4-2,-,TRBJ2-1,TRBD2,CASSYGLAGDNEQFF,TGTGCCAGCAGCTACGGACTAGCGGGCGACAATGAGCAGTTCTTC
TRBV19,-,TRBJ2-1,-,CASSIRPAGLDEQFF,TGTGCCAGTAGTATAAGGCCCGCGGGGTTGGATGAGCAGTTCTTC
TRBV4-2,-,TRBJ2-3,-,CASSQGSGRADTQYF,TGTGCCAGCAGCCAAGGTTCCGGGAGAGCAGATACGCAGTATTTT
TRBV4-1,-,TRBJ1-6,-,CASSQDQGNNSPLHF,TGCGCCAGCAGCCAGGATCAGGGGAATAATTCACCCCTCCACTTT
TRBV4-3,-,TRBJ2-3,-,CASSQDRVADTQYF,TGCGCCAGCAGCCAAGATCGAGTCGCAGATACGCAGTATTTT
TRBV7-2,-,TRBJ1-6,-,CASSLGWGGDSPLHF,TGTGCCAGCAGCTTAGGATGGGGCGGGGATTCACCCCTCCACTTT
TRBV5-1,-,TRBJ1-5,-,CASSSGVGNQPQHF,TGCGCCAGCAGCTCAGGGGTGGGCAATCAGCCCCAGCATTTT
TRBV7-2,-,TRBJ1-3,-,CASSLVTGRGRNTIYF,TGTGCCAGCAGCTTAGTAACGGGCCGCGGGCGAAACACCATATATTTT
TRBV28,-,TRBJ2-4,TRBD1,CASSEWTGGKNIQYF,TGTGCCAGCAGTGAATGGACAGGGGGCAAAAACATTCAGTACTTC
TRBV7-2,-,TRBJ2-7,TRBD1,CASSLAGQGAYEQYF,TGTGCCAGCAGCCTAGCGGGACAGGGGGCTTACGAGCAGTACTTC
TRBV3-1/TRBV3-2,once,TRBJ1-1,-,CASSSLVNTEAFF,TGTGCCAGCAGTTCACTGGTTAACACTGAAGCTTTCTTT
TRBV19,few,TRBJ1-6,TRBD1,CASRTTGGSNSPLHF,TGTGCCAGTAGAACCACAGGGGGCAGTAATTCACCCCTCCACTTT
TRBV28,-,TRBJ2-7,TRBD1,CASRPGTGIRYEQYF,TGTGCCAGCAGGCCCGGGACAGGGATACGCTACGAGCAGTACTTC
TRBV12-5,many,TRBJ2-1,-,CARAPGWWDEQFF,TGTGCTAGGGCCCCAGGGTGGTGGGATGAGCAGTTCTTC
TRBV19,few,TRBJ2-7,-,CASRIDRSSYEQYF,TGTGCCAGTAGGATTGACAGGTCCTCCTACGAGCAGTACTTC
TRBV28,-,TRBJ1-1,-,CASRGTANTEAFF,TGTGCCAGCCGGGGAACAGCTAACACTGAAGCTTTCTTT
TRBV19,-,TRBJ2-5,TRBD2,CASGLAGDQETQYF,TGTGCCAGTGGACTAGCGGGGGACCAAGAGACCCAGTACTTC
TRBV7-6,-,TRBJ2-5,-,CASSLDREETQYF,TGTGCCAGCAGCTTAGACAGGGAAGAGACCCAGTACTTC
TRBV28,-,TRBJ1-1,TRBD1,CASSLGQGITEAFF,TGTGCCAGCAGCCTGGGACAGGGCATCACTGAAGCTTTCTTT
TRBV6-2/TRBV6-3,-,TRBJ1-6,-,CASSRGTYNSPLHF,TGTGCCAGCAGCCGCGGGACTTATAATTCACCCCTCCACTTT
TRBV9,-,TRBJ2-3,-,CASSVGGPALTDTQYF,TGTGCCAGCAGCGTAGGAGGGCCGGCCCTCACAGATACGCAGTATTTT
TRBV4-1,few,TRBJ1-1,TRBD1,CASSGQVSNTEAFF,TGCGCCAGCAGCGGACAGGTTTCGAACACTGAAGCTTTCTTT
TRBV4-3,-,TRBJ2-7,TRBD1,CASSQDYGQVGEQYF,TGCGCCAGCAGCCAAGATTATGGACAGGTTGGCGAGCAGTACTTC
TRBV18,-,TRBJ2-7,TRBD1,CASSPTGQGTTEQYF,TGTGCCAGCTCACCGACGGGACAGGGGACCACCGAGCAGTACTTC
TRBV19,few,TRBJ1-2,TRBD1,CASSMGTGPNYGYTF,TGTGCCAGTAGTATGGGGACAGGGCCCAACTATGGCTACACCTTC
TRBV7-8,-,TRBJ1-3,-,CASSLSEISGNTIYF,TGTGCCAGCAGCTTAAGCGAGATTTCTGGAAACACCATATATTTT
TRBV7-9,-,TRBJ1-1,-,CASSPDMNTEAFF,TGTGCCAGCAGCCCAGACATGAACACTGAAGCTTTCTTT
TRBV5-1,-,TRBJ2-3,TRBD2,CASSYSGGALTDTQYF,TGCGCCAGCAGTTATAGCGGGGGGGCGCTCACAGATACGCAGTATTTT
TRBV3-1/TRBV3-2,-,TRBJ1-6,-,CASSPHRDRSPLHF,TGTGCCAGCAGCCCCCACAGGGATCGTTCACCCCTCCACTTT
TRBV2,-,TRBJ1-2,TRBD1,CASSGDRVRRYTF,TGTGCCAGCAGCGGGGACAGGGTTAGGCGCTACACCTTC
TRBV11-1,many,TRBJ1-1,TRBD1,CASSDRDRNTEAFF,TGTGCCAGCAGCGACCGGGACAGGAACACTGAAGCTTTCTTT
TRBV11-1,few,TRBJ2-7,TRBD1,CASSLGQGPLREQYF,TGTGCCAGCAGCCTAGGACAGGGGCCCCTTCGCGAGCAGTACTTC
TRBV21-1,once,TRBJ2-5,-,CASSIINRVKETQYF,TGTGCCAGCAGCATAATTAACCGGGTTAAAGAGACCCAGTACTTC
TRBV12-3/TRBV12-4,-,TRBJ1-6,-,CASSQIYNSPLHF,TGTGCCAGCAGCCAAATCTATAATTCACCCCTCCACTTT
TRBV5-6,once,TRBJ2-2,-,CASSLVHGNTGELFF,TGTGCCAGCAGCTTGGTCCACGGGAACACCGGGGAGCTGTTTTTT
TRBV6-5,-,TRBJ1-4,-,CASSRITGFELFF,TGTGCCAGCAGCAGAATTACAGGGTTCGAGCTGTTTTTT
TRBV18,once,TRBJ1-1,TRBD1,CASSPYAGTGGTEAFF,TGTGCCAGCTCACCATACGCCGGGACAGGGGGCACTGAAGCTTTCTTT
TRBV19,-,TRBJ1-3,TRBD1,CASSMGQGSGNTIYF,TGTGCCAGTAGTATGGGACAGGGCTCTGGAAACACCATATATTTT
TRBV29-1,-,TRBJ2-1,TRBD2,CSVAGLAGGPIVNEQFF,TGCAGCGTTGCAGGGCTAGCGGGAGGGCCGATCGTAAATGAGCAGTTCTTC
TRBV5-1,few,TRBJ1-4,-,CASSLGAWEKLFF,TGCGCCAGCAGCTTGGGGGCTTGGGAAAAACTGTTTTTT
TRBV19,-,TRBJ2-1,TRBD1,CASSLPTGRSSYNEQFF,TGTGCCAGTAGTCTCCCGACAGGGCGGAGCTCCTACAATGAGCAGTTCTTC
TRBV12-5,-,TRBJ1-1,TRBD1,CASGFSGQGLGDTEAFF,TGTGCTAGTGGTTTCTCCGGACAGGGATTGGGGGACACTGAAGCTTTCTTT
TRBV9,-,TRBJ2-7,TRBD1,CASNRGQGADEQYF,TGTGCCAGCAACCGAGGGCAGGGGGCCGACGAGCAGTACTTC
TRBV5-6,once,TRBJ2-3,TRBD2,CASSSPGLASTDTQYF,TGTGCCAGCAGCTCCCCGGGACTAGCTAGCACAGATACGCAGTATTTT
TRBV4-3,-,TRBJ1-5,TRBD1,CASSQEGTGGEGNQPQHF,TGCGCCAGCAGCCAAGAAGGGACAGGGGGCGAGGGCAATCAGCCCCAGCATTTT
TRBV7-9,-,TRBJ1-4,TRBD1,CASSLGVTGNEKLFF,TGTGCCAGCAGCTTAGGGGTGACAGGGAATGAAAAACTGTTTTTT